This T cell receptor beta chain was identified during a study of T-cell memory formation after mild COVID-19. The study, taken as a whole, reports: Prior to infection, memory already included some responding clones, suggesting cross-reactive memory joined.

5'RACE primed from the constant segment yielded TCR alpha and TCR beta cDNA libraries bearing sample barcodes and UMIs. TCRdb independently ran MiXCR on the 5' RACE reads; one entry per CDR3 protein. The table shows 400,000 or so distinct CDR3 sequences, with 20% occurring only once. The sample holds many counts of this clonotype. Its specificity is not known. Per the germline V gene, CDR1 is SEHNR and CDR2 is FQNEAQ (reference sequence). The CDR3 consists of 14 residues. V gave up 0 bases and J gave up 7 bases, with 10 bases separating them. The TCR comes from an adult woman who had mild COVID-19 (a few samples of this study predate the infection). Cell type and time point are not known. Sequenced sample: PBMCs or a T cell subset sorted from them (not recorded which). V is TRBV7-9 and J is TRBJ1-5; the D gene is possibly TRBD1 (5 bases). CDR3: CASSLAGEGQPQHF. The DNA for the CDR3 is TGTGCCAGCAGCTTAGCAGGGGAAGGACAGCCCCAGCATTTT.